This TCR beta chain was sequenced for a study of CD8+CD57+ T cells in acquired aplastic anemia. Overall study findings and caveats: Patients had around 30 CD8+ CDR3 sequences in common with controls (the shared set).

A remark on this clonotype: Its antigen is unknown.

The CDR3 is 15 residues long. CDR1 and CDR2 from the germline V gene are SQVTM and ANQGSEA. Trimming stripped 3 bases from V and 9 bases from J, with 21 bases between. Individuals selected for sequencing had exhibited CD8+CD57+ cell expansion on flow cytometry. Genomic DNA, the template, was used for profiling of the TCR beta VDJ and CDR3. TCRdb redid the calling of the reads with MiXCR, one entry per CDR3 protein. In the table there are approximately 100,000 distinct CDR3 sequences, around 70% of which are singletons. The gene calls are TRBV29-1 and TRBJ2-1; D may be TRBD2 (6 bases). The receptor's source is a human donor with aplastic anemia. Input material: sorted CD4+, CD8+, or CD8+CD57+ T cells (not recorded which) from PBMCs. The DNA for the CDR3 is TGCAGCGTTGAGGGCTACCAGTGGGACTCGAGTGAGCAGTTCTTC. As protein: CSVEGYQWDSSEQFF.